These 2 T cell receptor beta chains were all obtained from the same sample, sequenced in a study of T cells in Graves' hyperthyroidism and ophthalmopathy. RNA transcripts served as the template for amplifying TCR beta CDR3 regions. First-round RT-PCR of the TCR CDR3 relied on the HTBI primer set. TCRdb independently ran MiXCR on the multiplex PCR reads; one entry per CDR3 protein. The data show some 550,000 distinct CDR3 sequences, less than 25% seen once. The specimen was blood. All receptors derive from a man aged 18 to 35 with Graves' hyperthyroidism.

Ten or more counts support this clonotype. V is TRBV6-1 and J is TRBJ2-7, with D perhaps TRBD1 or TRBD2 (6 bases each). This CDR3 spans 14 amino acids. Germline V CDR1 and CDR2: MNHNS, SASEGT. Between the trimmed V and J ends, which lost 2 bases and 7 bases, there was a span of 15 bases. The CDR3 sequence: CASSEIGTSGEQYF. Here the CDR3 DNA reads TGTGCCAGCAGTGAAATTGGGACAAGCGGGGAGCAGTACTTC.

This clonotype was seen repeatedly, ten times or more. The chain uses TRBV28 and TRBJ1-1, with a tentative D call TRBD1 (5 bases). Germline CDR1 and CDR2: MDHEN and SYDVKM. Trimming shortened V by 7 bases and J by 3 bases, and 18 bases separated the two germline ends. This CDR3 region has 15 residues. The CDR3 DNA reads TGTGCCAGCACCAGCCCGGGACCGTTGGACACTGAAGCTTTCTTT. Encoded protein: CASTSPGPLDTEAFF.